The 14 T cell receptor beta chains below all came from one sample that was sequenced in a study of lymphopenia after photon versus proton radiotherapy. The repertoire was sequenced with immunoSEQ multiplex PCR; TCRdb's copy has only in-frame clones and lacks some. The sample shows approximately 65,000 clones, about 90% of them seen only once. The specimen comprised peripheral blood, sampled from a patient treated with proton-based radiotherapy. Every receptor here comes from an elderly man with esophageal cancer.

The chain carries TRBV7-9 and TRBJ2-4; 7 positions match TRBD1. Germline V CDR1 and CDR2: SEHNR, FQNEAQ (reference sequence). V lost 3 bases, J lost 8 bases, and 4 bases stayed unmatched. The CDR3 is 13 amino acids. CDR3 protein: CASSFPQGDIQYF. The CDR3 nucleotides read TGTGCCAGCAGCTTTCCCCAGGGGGACATTCAGTACTTC.

The chain combines TRBV7-2 with TRBJ1-5; D is uncertain. This CDR3 has 14 amino acids. Germline-derived CDR1 and CDR2 are SGHTA and FQGNSA. V was clipped by 2 bases and J by 5 bases, with 10 bases between them. This chain's CDR3 is CASSLNSLDQPQHF. The DNA of the CDR3 is TGTGCCAGCAGCTTAAACAGTCTCGATCAGCCCCAGCATTTT.

V gene TRBV4-3 combines with J gene TRBJ2-5; a weak D match, TRBD2 (6 bases). This CDR3 is built from 16 residues. Germline V gene sequence: CDR1 LGHNA, CDR2 YSLEER. Trimming took 0 bases from V and 1 from J, leaving 12 bases between them. CDR3 nucleotide sequence: TGCGCCAGCAGCCAAGAATGGAGGGCCGTCCAAGAGACCCAGTACTTC. Amino acid sequence: CASSQEWRAVQETQYF.

V and J are TRBV27 and TRBJ2-7; TRBD2 might be the D (6 bases). The germline V gene has CDR1 MNHEY and CDR2 SMNVEV (reference sequence). The CDR3 spans 13 residues. Trimming stripped 2 bases from V and 5 bases from J, with 10 bases between. In DNA form, the CDR3 reads TGTGCCAGCAGTTTAATGGGAGGACACGAGCAGTACTTC. It translates to CASSLMGGHEQYF.

The chain employs TRBV14 and TRBJ2-1, with D unresolved. Germline-derived CDR1 and CDR2 are SGHDN and FVKESK. This CDR3 is 13 amino acids long. Trimming stripped 2 bases from V and 12 bases from J, with 14 bases between. The CDR3 sequence is CASSQYSSRAQFF. CDR3 DNA: TGTGCCAGCAGCCAATACTCCTCCCGGGCGCAGTTCTTC.

The genes are TRBV15 and TRBJ2-5; D gene uncertain. Gene TRBJ2-7 matches the end of the DNA better, so the J call may be wrong. The V gene's germline CDR1 is LNHNV and CDR2 YYDKDF (reference sequence). The CDR3 extends over 13 amino acids. The CDR3, as DNA: TGTGCCACCAGCACCCCCGCGTCCTACGAGCAGTACTTC. Protein: CATSTPASYEQYF.

The chain joins TRBV11-3 to TRBJ2-1; perhaps TRBD2 as D (6 bases). Germline V gene lookup returns CDR1 SGHNT and CDR2 YENEEA. V lost 2 bases and J lost 2, with 16 bases in between. This CDR3 is 17 amino acids long. CDR3 sequence reads: CASSLLSGLATYNEQFF. The CDR3 DNA is TGTGCCAGCAGCTTACTGTCGGGACTTGCTACCTACAATGAGCAGTTCTTC.

The chain joins TRBV6-6 to TRBJ1-5; D remains unclear. CDR3 length: 14 residues. Germline CDR1 reads MNHNY; CDR2 reads SVGAGI (reference sequence). Trimming left V 0 bases short and J 3 bases short, with 6 bases between. CDR3 in DNA: TGTGCCAGCAGTTACTCAAGGGTCAATCAGCCCCAGCATTTT. Its translation: CASSYSRVNQPQHF.

The chain recombines TRBV6-5 with TRBJ1-1; a possible D gene is TRBD1 (6 bases). V was cut by 0 bases and J by 1 base, with 12 bases left in between. CDR3 size: 16 residues. Germline V gives CDR1 MNHEY, CDR2 SVGAGI. The CDR3 bases are TGTGCCAGCAGTTACTCTGGGGGGGCTTGGAACACTGAAGCTTTCTTT. This translates into CASSYSGGAWNTEAFF.

The J gene is TRBJ2-1, the V gene TRBV7-9, with a possible D match to TRBD1 (5 bases). Per germline, CDR1 SEHNR and CDR2 FQNEAQ (reference sequence). Trimming shortened V by 7 bases and J by 3 bases, and 10 bases separated the two germline ends. The CDR3 extends over 13 amino acids. CDR3 DNA sequence: TGTGCCAGCATAGGGGTCGGCTACAATGAGCAGTTCTTC. It is translated as CASIGVGYNEQFF.

The chain links TRBV5-1 to TRBJ1-2; D not resolved. Germline V CDR1 and CDR2: SGHRS, YFSETQ. Deletions cut 0 bases from V and 5 bases from J, with 5 bases between. The CDR3 length is 12 residues. The CDR3 region is CASSLVGYGYTF. The CDR3 DNA reads TGCGCCAGCAGCTTGGTGGGTTATGGCTACACCTTC.

The rearrangement uses TRBV4-1 and TRBJ2-4, with D unclear. Germline V gene sequence: CDR1 MGHRA, CDR2 YSYEKL. CDR3 length: 16 residues. Trimming shortened V by 0 bases and J by 11 bases, and 20 bases separated the two germline ends. The CDR3 coding sequence is TGCGCCAGCAGCCAAGACGGAGCCGGCCAGAGGTCGGTTCAGTACTTC. Protein product: CASSQDGAGQRSVQYF.

Comment on this clone: Its ends do not fully match the called genes, so a read error is possible. This chain uses TRBV7-8 with TRBJ2-7, with D perhaps matching TRBD1 or TRBD2 (5 bases each). Germline lookup yields CDR1 SGHVS and CDR2 FQNEAQ. The length of the CDR3 is 13 residues. DNA for the CDR3: TGTGCCGGCAGCACGCCGGGACCCACAGAGCAGTACTTC. Translation gives CAGSTPGPTEQYF.

This clone was picked up a small number of times. The J gene is TRBJ1-6, the V gene TRBV6-1, with no clear D. V was cut by 4 bases and J by 7 bases, with 2 bases left in between. The CDR3 is made up of 11 amino acids. Looked up from germline, CDR1 is MNHNS and CDR2 is SASEGT. The CDR3 here is CASSGNSPLHF. The CDR3, as DNA: TGTGCCAGCAGTGGAAATTCACCCCTCCACTTT.